This T cell receptor beta chain was sequenced for a study of T-cell memory formation after mild COVID-19. Study as a whole: TCR clustering was largely donor specific.

In this sample, this clonotype turned up a few times. Its matching antigen is unknown. Constant-segment primers were used for 5'RACE, and the resulting TCR alpha and TCR beta cDNA libraries carried sample barcodes and UMIs. TCRdb itself ran the 5' RACE reads through MiXCR, one entry per CDR3 protein. In the table there are about 560,000 distinct CDR3 sequences, approximately 15% of which are singletons. Study-level points and caveats: Clones contracting across day 15 to 85 had a balanced CD4/CD8 profile; later expanding clones leaned CD4+.

CDR1 is DFQATT and CDR2 is SNEGSKA in the germline V gene (reference sequence). This CDR3 spans 14 amino acids. The V gene lost 3 bases and the J gene lost 6 bases, with 17 bases spanning the gap. This clonotype was obtained from an adult woman who had mild COVID-19 (a few samples of this study predate the infection). Cell type and time point are not known. Sequenced material: PBMCs or a T cell subset sorted from them (not recorded which). The V call is TRBV20-1, the J call TRBJ1-2; the D is unclear. DNA for the CDR3: TGCAGTGCTAGTGCTCGGCGAGGCCCCCATGGCTACACCTTC. Its protein product is CSASARRGPHGYTF.